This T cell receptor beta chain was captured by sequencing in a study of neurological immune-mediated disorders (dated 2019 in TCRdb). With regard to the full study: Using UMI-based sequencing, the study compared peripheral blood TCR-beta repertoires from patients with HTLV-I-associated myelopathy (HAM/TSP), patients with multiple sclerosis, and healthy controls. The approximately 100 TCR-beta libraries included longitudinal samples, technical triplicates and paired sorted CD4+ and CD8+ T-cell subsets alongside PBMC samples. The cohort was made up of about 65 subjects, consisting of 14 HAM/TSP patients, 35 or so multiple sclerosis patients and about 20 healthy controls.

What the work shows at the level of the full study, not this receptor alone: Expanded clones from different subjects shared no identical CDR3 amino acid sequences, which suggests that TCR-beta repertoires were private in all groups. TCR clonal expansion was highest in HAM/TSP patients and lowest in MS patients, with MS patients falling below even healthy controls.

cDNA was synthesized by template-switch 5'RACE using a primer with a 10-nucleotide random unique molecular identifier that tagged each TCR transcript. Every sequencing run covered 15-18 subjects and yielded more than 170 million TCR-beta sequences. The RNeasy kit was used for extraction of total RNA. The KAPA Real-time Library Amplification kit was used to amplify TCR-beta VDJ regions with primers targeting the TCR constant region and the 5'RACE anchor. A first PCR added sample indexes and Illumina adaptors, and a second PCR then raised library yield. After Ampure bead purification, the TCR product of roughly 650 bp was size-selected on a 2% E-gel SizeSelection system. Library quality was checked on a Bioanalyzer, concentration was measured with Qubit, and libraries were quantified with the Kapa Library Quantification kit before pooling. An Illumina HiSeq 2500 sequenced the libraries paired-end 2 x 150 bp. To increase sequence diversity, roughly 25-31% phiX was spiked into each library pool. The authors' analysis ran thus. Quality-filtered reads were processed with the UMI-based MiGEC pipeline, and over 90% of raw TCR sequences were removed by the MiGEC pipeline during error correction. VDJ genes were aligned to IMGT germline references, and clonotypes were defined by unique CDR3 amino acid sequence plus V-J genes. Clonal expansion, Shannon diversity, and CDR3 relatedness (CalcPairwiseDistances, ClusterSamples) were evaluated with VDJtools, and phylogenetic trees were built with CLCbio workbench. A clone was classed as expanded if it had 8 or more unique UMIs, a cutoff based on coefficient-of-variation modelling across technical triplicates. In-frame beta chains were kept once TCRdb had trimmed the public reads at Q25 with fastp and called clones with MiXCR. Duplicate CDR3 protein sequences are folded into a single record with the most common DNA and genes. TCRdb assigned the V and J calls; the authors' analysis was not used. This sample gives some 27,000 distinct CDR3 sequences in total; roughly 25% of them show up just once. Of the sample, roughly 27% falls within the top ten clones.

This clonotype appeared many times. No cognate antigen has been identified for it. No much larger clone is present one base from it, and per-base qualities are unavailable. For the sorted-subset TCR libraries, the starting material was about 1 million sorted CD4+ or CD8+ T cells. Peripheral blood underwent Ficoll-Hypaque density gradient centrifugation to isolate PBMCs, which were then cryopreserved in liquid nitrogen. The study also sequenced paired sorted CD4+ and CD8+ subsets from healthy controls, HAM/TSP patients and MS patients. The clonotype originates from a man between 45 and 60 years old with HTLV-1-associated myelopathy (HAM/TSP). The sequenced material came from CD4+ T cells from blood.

CDR3 protein: CASSVVGQTGEKLFF. The nucleotide sequence reads TGCGCCAGCAGCGTGGTTGGACAGACGGGAGAAAAACTGTTTTTT. The rearranged chain carries TRBV5-1 and TRBJ1-4; TRBD1 could be the D gene, as 6 bases match. The germline V gene encodes CDR1 SGHRS and CDR2 YFSETQ. The CDR3 goes from the cysteine to the phenylalanine over 15 residues. Only CDR3 DNA is held: 45 bases, read in frame from base 1. The trim is 4 bases for V and 8 bases for J, with a gap of 18 bases between the germline ends.